This entry is about one TCR beta chain. Its antigen is still unknown. The record originates from a study of T cells in Graves' hyperthyroidism and ophthalmopathy. TCR beta CDR3 region amplification was performed from RNA transcripts. Carried out on the TCR CDR3, a first-round RT-PCR used the HTBI primer set. TCRdb analysed the multiplex PCR reads with MiXCR anew, one entry per CDR3 protein. The profile shows approximately 590,000 distinct CDR3 sequences, about 43% of them singletons. Study conclusions and caveats: Ophthalmopathy got predicted by the model a median approximately 6.4 months before its onset.

What was sequenced was peripheral blood or thyroid tissue (not recorded which). This receptor was obtained from a woman aged 18-29 years with Graves' hyperthyroidism.

This chain's CDR3 is CASSEAPPDRGTGELFF. CDR3 bases: TGTGCCAGCAGTGAAGCACCCCCCGACCGAGGCACCGGGGAGCTGTTTTTT. The V gene is TRBV2, the J gene TRBJ2-2; D gene unclear. This CDR3 is 17 amino acids long. Trimming took off 0 bases at V and 4 bases at J, with 15 bases between the two ends. Per the germline V gene, CDR1 is SNHLY and CDR2 is FYNNEI.